This T cell receptor beta chain was sequenced in a study of regulatory T cells in long-lasting Graves disease. Trimming cost V 4 bases and J 8 bases, with 12 bases left between them. From germline, CDR1 is SGHNT and CDR2 YENEEA. The CDR3 length is 13 residues. Study results and limitations: What was studied was peripheral blood only, and not thyroid tissue. Newly diagnosed disease favored TRBV20-1 and TRBJ2-1 over persistent disease.

This clonotype has only a few counts. Its specificity is not known. TCR beta libraries were built with iRepertoire HTBI primers and Arm-PCR of CDR3 regions. Each CDR3 protein is one row after TCRdb ran MiXCR on the multiplex PCR reads. The table has approximately 310,000 distinct CDR3 sequences, about 18% seen once. Time point meaning: newly diagnosed GD, antithyroid drugs for less than 3 months. RNA from PBMCs was the source of the TCR library. The diagnosis of Graves' disease used American Thyroid Association guidelines. Those enrolled as patients came out of an endocrinology department in Xi'an, China.

The chain carries TRBV11-3 and TRBJ2-1, with D maybe TRBD1 (6 bases). The receptor was derived from a female donor with Graves disease. The sequences come from peripheral blood mononuclear cells (PBMCs), collected at new diagnosis, from a patient treated with antithyroid drugs. CDR3 DNA: TGTGCCAGCAGCTGGGGGCAGGGCGATGAGCAGTTCTTC. It translates to CASSWGQGDEQFF.